Listed below are T cell receptor beta chains from one sample, sequenced in a study of T-cell memory formation after mild COVID-19. TCRdb independently ran MiXCR on the 5' RACE reads; one entry per CDR3 protein. The sample carries fewer than 350,000 distinct CDR3 sequences, approximately 7.6% recorded once. Sequencing used PBMCs or a T cell subset sorted from them (not recorded which). The receptor source for this set is a man aged 18 to 29 who had mild COVID-19 (a few samples of this study predate the infection). Cell type and time point are not known. The CDR3 runs from the conserved cysteine through the conserved F or W. D genes are given only for firm matches. Size is omitted from some rows. Given values are once, few, many or a class for expanded clones.

CDR3 protein,clone size,V gene,J gene,D gene
CASSLDWAGGGYTF,few,TRBV11-2,TRBJ1-2,TRBD1
CSARLQGSNSPLHF,once,TRBV20-1,TRBJ1-6,-
CASSTGTGGRDGYTF,few,TRBV7-3,TRBJ1-2,TRBD1
CASAQGGNTIYF,-,TRBV12-5,TRBJ1-3,-
CSARDPGPNTGELFF,few,TRBV20-1,TRBJ2-2,-
CATSDRGDRSSDTQYF,few,TRBV24-1,TRBJ2-3,-
CSARDLTEYGYTF,many,TRBV20-1,TRBJ1-2,-
CASSLAFGGASTEAFF,few,TRBV5-1,TRBJ1-1,-
CASSPGGTAKETQYF,few,TRBV5-1,TRBJ2-5,-
CASSSDRNTEAFF,many,TRBV7-2,TRBJ1-1,-
CASSPLLRDRGKNEQFF,few,TRBV18,TRBJ2-1,TRBD1
CASSRGGQPTGELFF,-,TRBV4-1,TRBJ2-2,-
CASSPGGAVSPLHF,few,TRBV5-5,TRBJ1-6,-
CSARLAGGNTGELFF,-,TRBV20-1,TRBJ2-2,TRBD2
CASSLDGDSNQPQHF,few,TRBV7-9,TRBJ1-5,-
CASSYSGGYEKLFF,many,TRBV6-5,TRBJ1-4,-
CASSPSLATNEKLFF,-,TRBV19,TRBJ1-4,-
CASSPNGGTQYF,-,TRBV6-5,TRBJ2-5,-
CASSQSGGVGETQYF,few,TRBV9,TRBJ2-5,-
CASSQRGLAGLYQETQYF,few,TRBV7-9,TRBJ2-5,TRBD2
CASSQRTAPGRNEQFF,few,TRBV6-5,TRBJ2-1,-
CASTGGPTDTQYF,many,TRBV12-3/TRBV12-4,TRBJ2-3,-
CASSYGFESYEQYF,-,TRBV6-2/TRBV6-3,TRBJ2-7,-
CASSLNRGDGYTF,many,TRBV12-3/TRBV12-4,TRBJ1-2,TRBD1
CATSRGLAGLTDTQYF,few,TRBV15,TRBJ2-3,TRBD2
CASSVFRDEASGYTF,-,TRBV9,TRBJ1-2,-
CASRETNRGFTAGELFF,-,TRBV6-5,TRBJ2-2,TRBD1
CASRSSYEQYF,many,TRBV5-1,TRBJ2-7,-
CAISRTANTEAFF,-,TRBV10-3,TRBJ1-1,-
CASSLSGVSYEQYF,-,TRBV5-5,TRBJ2-7,-
CASSSTGGAGGHYGYTF,-,TRBV7-2,TRBJ1-2,TRBD1
CASSPPNLGERHGYTF,-,TRBV18,TRBJ1-2,-
CASSLTGGAGTDTQYF,-,TRBV5-1,TRBJ2-3,TRBD1
CASSTQGWRTDTQYF,-,TRBV4-1,TRBJ2-3,-
CASRPLGVGNSPLHF,-,TRBV12-3/TRBV12-4,TRBJ1-6,-
CASSDGSRGGELFF,few,TRBV9,TRBJ2-2,-
CASSTPLNTGELFF,-,TRBV9,TRBJ2-2,-
CASSPSVGGPGYTF,many,TRBV12-3/TRBV12-4,TRBJ1-2,-
CASSQTLRGGLETQYF,few,TRBV4-1,TRBJ2-5,TRBD1
CASSLARGGYTF,few,TRBV7-2,TRBJ1-2,-
CSAPRGAGRDTQYF,few,TRBV20-1,TRBJ2-3,-
CASSDSLGETQYF,-,TRBV14,TRBJ2-5,-
CASSPGRPGQGSSPLHF,many,TRBV4-2,TRBJ1-6,TRBD1
CASSVRQGPNYGYTF,few,TRBV12-3/TRBV12-4,TRBJ1-2,TRBD1
CATQGVGFADTQYF,-,TRBV6-6,TRBJ2-3,-
CASSLVGGRETQYF,few,TRBV5-4,TRBJ2-5,-
CASSYRSASGNTIYF,-,TRBV6-5,TRBJ1-3,-
CASSRPGQHWLVALNYGYTF,many,TRBV5-1,TRBJ1-2,TRBD1
CASSKTVARNLNTGELFF,-,TRBV11-2,TRBJ2-2,-
CSVVGPFNYGYTF,many,TRBV29-1,TRBJ1-2,-
CASSDRRGGNEQFF,few,TRBV6-4,TRBJ2-1,-